What follows are 17 T cell receptor beta chains derived from one specimen sequenced in a study of beta chain features in type 1 diabetes. Study conclusions and caveats: Shortening that was moderate but significant affected the TCRB CDR3s of Type 1 diabetes patients in all four CD4+ subsets.

TCRB transcripts that were expressed got sequenced, as all of the isolated RNA had been reverse transcribed. Here immunoSEQ multiplex PCR was the method, and the copy in TCRdb shows in-frame clones only, minus some. This table has 250,000 or so clones, roughly 14% appearing once. Which antigens these TCRs recognize remains unknown. The material sequenced was naive CD4+ T cells from blood. The receptor source for this set is a man under 40 with type 1 diabetes.

This clone was recorded a few times. This chain uses TRBV7-8 with TRBJ2-3; D gene ambiguous. Per germline, CDR1 SGHVS and CDR2 FQNEAQ. The CDR3 runs to 13 residues. V lost 5 bases and J 6 bases, leaving 12 bases between the germline ends. For the CDR3, the DNA is TGTGCCAGCAGCCTCGTAGTACCCGATACGCAGTATTTT. Its translation: CASSLVVPDTQYF. The full variable domain, rest sourced from reference TRBV7-8 and TRBJ2-3, is GAGVSQSPRYKVAKRGQDVALRCDPISGHVSLFWYQQALGQGPEFLTYFQNEAQLDKSGLPSDRFFAERPEGSVSTLKIQRTQQEDSAVYLCASSLVVPDTQYFGPGTRLTVL.

J is TRBJ2-7 and V is TRBV5-4, with a weak D call TRBD2 (6 bases). Germline V gene lookup returns CDR1 SGHNT and CDR2 YYREEE (reference sequence). CDR3 size: 15 residues. Trimming cost V 2 bases and J 3 bases, with 15 bases left between them. DNA for the CDR3: TGTGCCAGCAGCTTTGGGGGGACGAGGGTCTACGAGCAGTACTTC. Translating it yields CASSFGGTRVYEQYF.

V is TRBV6-1 and J is TRBJ2-7; 8 nucleotides agree with TRBD1. CDR1 is MNHNS and CDR2 is SASEGT in the germline V gene. This CDR3 comprises 13 residues. With V trimmed by 6 bases and J by 2 bases, 3 bases remained unmatched. CDR3 coding DNA: TGTGCCAGCAGCGCGGACAGGGCCTACGAGCAGTACTTC. Translation: CASSADRAYEQYF.

The V and J genes are TRBV6-6 and TRBJ1-4; D gene unclear. The V and J ends lost 5 bases and 8 bases respectively, with 9 bases between them. This CDR3 comprises 12 residues. Germline V gives CDR1 MNHNY, CDR2 SVGAGI (reference sequence). The CDR3 protein is CASSEAGEKLFF. CDR3 bases: TGTGCCAGCAGTGAGGCGGGGGAAAAACTGTTTTTT.

This clone was observed a few times. This rearrangement joins TRBV9 to TRBJ2-5; 14 nucleotides line up with TRBD2. In germline, CDR1 is SGDLS, CDR2 YYNGEE. The CDR3 has 15 residues. J lost 5 bases, V lost 7 bases, and 7 bases had no gene match. The CDR3 is CASAGTSGGVETQYF. The CDR3 coding sequence is TGTGCCAGCGCCGGGACTAGCGGGGGAGTGGAGACCCAGTACTTC.

This clone came up a few times. The V and J genes are TRBV4-1 and TRBJ2-1, with D perhaps matching TRBD2 (6 bases). Germline CDR1 and CDR2: MGHRA and YSYEKL. The length of the CDR3 is 18 residues. Trimming took off 0 bases at V and 0 bases at J, with 15 bases between the two ends. As DNA, the CDR3 is TGCGCCAGCAGCCAAGAGTCTTCCGGGAGTTACTCCTACAATGAGCAGTTCTTC. Its translation: CASSQESSGSYSYNEQFF.

The rearrangement uses TRBV19 and TRBJ1-2, with D perhaps TRBD1 (5 bases). Per germline, CDR1 LNHDA and CDR2 SQIVND (reference sequence). This CDR3 is 13 amino acids long. Trimming took off 7 bases at V and 6 bases at J, with 15 bases between the two ends. The CDR3 DNA sequence: TGTGCCAGTAATCGGGCGACAGCCGATGGCTACACCTTC. Translation: CASNRATADGYTF.

This clone was seen only a few times. This sequence joins TRBV5-1 and TRBJ2-7; 8 nucleotides match TRBD2. From germline, CDR1 is SGHRS and CDR2 YFSETQ. V dropped 0 bases and J dropped 3; count of bases not matched to a gene: 8. This CDR3 is 16 amino acids long. CDR3 region: CASSLGETSAIYEQYF. CDR3 bases: TGCGCCAGCAGCTTGGGGGAGACTAGCGCCATCTACGAGCAGTACTTC.

This clone was seen more than once but under ten times. This chain uses TRBV7-9 with TRBJ2-7, with 14 nucleotides matching TRBD2. The ends lost 5 bases at V and 5 bases at J; junction bases unmatched: 11. There are 17 residues in the CDR3. CDR1 SEHNR and CDR2 FQNEAQ come from the germline V gene (reference sequence). Here the CDR3 reads CASSLPTSGRAGHEQYF. The CDR3 region has the DNA TGTGCCAGCAGCCTCCCGACTAGCGGGAGGGCCGGGCACGAGCAGTACTTC. The whole variable domain, filled in from reference TRBV7-9 and TRBJ2-7, reads DTGVSQNPRHKITKRGQNVTFRCDPISEHNRLYWYRQTLGQGPEFLTYFQNEAQLEKSRLLSDRFSAERPKGSFSTLEIQRTEQGDSAMYLCASSLPTSGRAGHEQYFGPGTRLTVT.

The chain employs TRBV7-2 and TRBJ1-6; D gene unclear. The V gene lost 2 bases and the J gene lost 14 bases, with 13 bases spanning the gap. The CDR3 is made up of 13 amino acids. CDR1 and CDR2 from the germline V gene are SGHTA and FQGNSA. This CDR3 reads CASSLKEAHSLHF. CDR3 coding DNA: TGTGCCAGCAGCTTAAAGGAGGCCCATTCCCTCCACTTT.

CDR3 protein: CASSQDDRGSGEQFF. The CDR3 DNA sequence: TGTGCCAGCAGCCAAGATGACAGGGGGAGCGGTGAGCAGTTCTTC. The rearrangement uses TRBV4-2 and TRBJ2-1; TRBD1 agrees at 9 bases. Germline trimming cut 0 bases from V and 9 bases from J; bases unmatched to any gene: 6. The CDR3 runs to 15 residues. Germline V gives CDR1 LGHNA, CDR2 YNFKEQ.

In its sample, this clone was seen a few times. The chain combines TRBV6-1 with TRBJ1-2; no reliable D call. Germline CDR1 reads MNHNS; CDR2 reads SASEGT. V lost 4 bases, J lost 8 bases, and 14 bases lay in between. This CDR3 is 13 amino acids long. The CDR3 DNA reads as TGTGCCAGCAGTGTCGCCGGGATGGGAGGCTACACCTTC. It specifies CASSVAGMGGYTF.

The chain recombines TRBV19 with TRBJ1-1; TRBD1 might be the D (5 bases). Trimming left V 4 bases short and J 1 base short, with 16 bases between. The germline V gene encodes CDR1 LNHDA and CDR2 SQIVND (reference sequence). The CDR3 totals 16 residues. The CDR3: CASSTEGRRRNTEAFF. CDR3 in DNA: TGTGCCAGTAGTACTGAGGGGAGGAGACGGAACACTGAAGCTTTCTTT.

This clone appeared a few times. The V and J genes are TRBV5-1 and TRBJ1-1; no clear D gene. V was cut by 0 bases and J by 0 bases, with 12 bases left in between. The CDR3 is 16 amino acids. Germline V gene lookup returns CDR1 SGHRS and CDR2 YFSETQ. The CDR3 DNA is TGCGCCAGCAGCTTGGTCGGAGGGTCGATGAACACTGAAGCTTTCTTT. Translated, it gives CASSLVGGSMNTEAFF.

This chain uses TRBV4-2 with TRBJ1-1; 7 bases match TRBD1. Trimming cost V 0 bases and J 4 bases; bases outside gene matches: 11. Germline-derived CDR1 and CDR2 are LGHNA and YNFKEQ. CDR3 length equals 17 residues. The CDR3 DNA sequence: TGTGCCAGCAGCCAAGAAGTTACAGGACAGGTGGGCACTGAAGCTTTCTTT. It is translated as CASSQEVTGQVGTEAFF.

This rearrangement joins TRBV10-3 to TRBJ2-7; D perhaps matches TRBD2 (6 bases). This CDR3 contains 13 residues. Germline CDR1 is ENHRY and CDR2 is SYGVKD. The V gene lost 8 bases and the J gene lost 0 bases, with 11 bases spanning the gap. CDR3 protein: CAIRIAVSYEQYF. The CDR3 DNA reads as TGTGCCATCCGGATAGCGGTCTCCTACGAGCAGTACTTC.

In its sample, this clone was seen a few times. CDR3 nucleotides: TGTGCCAGCAGCCGCAGGGGGTCTACAGCGGTGTCAGATACGCAGTATTTT. Its translation is CASSRRGSTAVSDTQYF. The chain joins TRBV11-2 to TRBJ2-3; 7 nucleotides line up with TRBD1. The junction had 15 bases not matched to a gene; V was cut back by 5 bases and J by 4 bases. This CDR3 spans 17 amino acids. From germline, CDR1 is SGHAT and CDR2 FQNNGV.